These T cell receptor beta chains were read from a single sample in a study of lymphopenia after photon versus proton radiotherapy. Profiling relied on immunoSEQ multiplex PCR, and the TCRdb table lists in-frame clones only, not all of them. This table has around 53,000 clones, around four fifths appearing once. The sample was peripheral blood, taken from a patient treated with photon-based radiotherapy. Every receptor here comes from a man between 45 and 60 years old with gastric cancer. CDR3s include the opening cysteine and the closing phenylalanine or tryptophan. A D gene is named only where the DNA matches it firmly. For some rows the clone size is stated as once, few or many, or as a class when expanded; others skip it.

J | V | D | size | DNA | CDR3
TRBJ2-3 | TRBV6-1 | . | . | TGTGCCAGCAGTAGCGGTTCTAGCACAGATACGCAGTATTTT | CASSSGSSTDTQYF
TRBJ2-2 | TRBV7-9 | . | . | TGTGCCAGCAGCCCCCCTTTTAGCCTCACCGGGGAGCTGTTTTTT | CASSPPFSLTGELFF
TRBJ2-5 | TRBV11-2 | . | . | TGTGCCAGCAGCATCCGGGTGGGGGAGGAGACCCAGTACTTC | CASSIRVGEETQYF
TRBJ2-7 | TRBV11-2 | . | once | TGTGCCAGCAGCTTAGCCTTGGGCAGCTACGAGCAGTACTTC | CASSLALGSYEQYF
TRBJ1-2 | TRBV5-4 | . | . | TGTGCCAGCAGCCAGGCAGGGGAGAACTATGGCTACACCTTC | CASSQAGENYGYTF
TRBJ2-7 | TRBV10-3 | TRBD1 | . | TGTGCCATCAGTGAGTCCGGGACAGTCTACGAGCAGTACTTC | CAISESGTVYEQYF
TRBJ2-3 | TRBV11-2 | . | . | TGTGCCAGCAGCTTAGGGTCATGGCTGAATAGCACAGATACGCAGTATTTT | CASSLGSWLNSTDTQYF
TRBJ2-3 | TRBV5-1 | . | . | TGCGCCAGCAGCTTTCTCCCAGGGGCGGAGGGGCAGGTGGATACGCAGTATTTT | CASSFLPGAEGQVDTQYF
TRBJ2-7 | TRBV9 | TRBD2 | . | TGTGCCAGCAGCGTAGCCAGCGGGAGTGGGTACGAGCAGTACTTC | CASSVASGSGYEQYF
TRBJ2-7 | TRBV5-4 | . | . | TGTGCCAGCAGGGTCGGAGGCCAGTACGAGCAGTACTTC | CASRVGGQYEQYF
TRBJ2-1 | TRBV7-3 | . | few | TGTGCCAGCAGCTTAACGGTTTCTAGTCGTAGGAATGAGCAGTTCTTC | CASSLTVSSRRNEQFF
TRBJ2-1 | TRBV21-1 | . | . | TGTGCCAGCAGCAAAGAGACGCTAGCGGGAGAAGAAGAGCAGTTCTTC | CASSKETLAGEEEQFF
TRBJ2-7 | TRBV7-9 | TRBD1 | . | TGTGCCAGCAGCCTAGACAGGGGGGGTTACTACGAGCAGTACTTC | CASSLDRGGYYEQYF
TRBJ2-7 | TRBV30 | . | . | TGTGCCTGGAGTAGGGGAAAGACAGGAGTAGCCTACGAGCAGTACTTC | CAWSRGKTGVAYEQYF
TRBJ2-7 | TRBV11-2 | . | . | TGTGCCAGCAGCTCGTTGACTAGGCGGTTCAACTACGAGCAGTACTTC | CASSSLTRRFNYEQYF
TRBJ2-1 | TRBV4-3 | . | few | TGCGCCAGCAGCTTGGACTTGGCACCCTACAATGAGCAGTTCTTC | CASSLDLAPYNEQFF
TRBJ2-5 | TRBV19 | . | . | TGTGCCAGTAGTGCTTTAACAGGGCTCGAGACCCAGTACTTC | CASSALTGLETQYF
TRBJ1-1 | TRBV27 | . | . | TGTGCCAGCAGTTTAGCAGCCATGAACACTGAAGCTTTCTTT | CASSLAAMNTEAFF
TRBJ1-1 | TRBV18 | . | once | TGTGCCAGCTCACCGGGGCAGAACACTGAAGCTTTCTTT | CASSPGQNTEAFF
TRBJ2-5 | TRBV7-7 | TRBD1 | . | TGTGCCAGCAGCTTGACAAGGACAGGGGGCTGGGAGACCCAGTACTTC | CASSLTRTGGWETQYF
TRBJ2-3 | TRBV5-6 | . | . | TGTGCCAGCAGCCGGAGTACAGCAGATACGCAGTATTTT | CASSRSTADTQYF
TRBJ1-4 | TRBV5-1 | . | few | TGCGCCAGCAGCGTTCTAGGGGGAACTAATGAAAAACTGTTTTTT | CASSVLGGTNEKLFF
TRBJ1-2 | TRBV4-1 | . | . | TGCGCCAGCAGCCAAGATTTGGCAGAGGGCTATGGCTACACCTTC | CASSQDLAEGYGYTF
TRBJ1-2 | TRBV28 | . | . | TGTGCCAGCAGTTTATGGTTTAATAATGGTGGCTACACCTTC | CASSLWFNNGGYTF
TRBJ2-7 | TRBV29-1 | TRBD1 | . | TGCAGCGCCGGGACAGGGGAATTCGAGCAGTACTTC | CSAGTGEFEQYF
TRBJ1-1 | TRBV15 | . | . | TGTGCCACCAGCAGAGATGGCCGGAGTGAAACTGAAGCTTTCTTT | CATSRDGRSETEAFF
TRBJ1-2 | TRBV7-8 | . | . | TGTGCCAGCAGCTTAGACCCAGGGTCAAATGGCTACACCTTC | CASSLDPGSNGYTF
TRBJ2-1 | TRBV6-1 | . | few | TGTGCCAGCAGTGTCGGAAGGGTAAATGAGCAGTTCTTC | CASSVGRVNEQFF
TRBJ2-5 | TRBV2 | . | . | TGTGCCAGCAACTACCAAGAGACCCAGTACTTC | CASNYQETQYF
TRBJ2-1 | TRBV11-2 | . | once | TGTGCCAGCAGTTCGTTTAGGGGTTGGTACAATGAGCAGTTCTTC | CASSSFRGWYNEQFF
TRBJ2-2 | TRBV7-9 | . | . | TGTGCCAGCAGCTCCATGGGCCAGTTGGGCACCGGGGAGCTGTTTTTT | CASSSMGQLGTGELFF